This is a list of T cell receptor beta chains from one sample in a study of T cell responses to AZD1222 COVID-19 vaccine. Measured with immunoSEQ multiplex PCR; TCRdb has only the in-frame clones, and not every one. This table holds approximately 100,000 clones, 70% to 90% found once. This specimen consisted of peripheral blood, obtained 28 days after the second AZD1222 dose. The receptors shown here come from an adult who received the AZD1222 COVID-19 vaccine. CDR3s include the opening cysteine and the closing phenylalanine or tryptophan. A D gene is named only where the DNA matches it firmly. Some rows mark clone size as missing; the rest say once, few, many or name a class of expanded clone.

>13|TRBD1|TRBJ1-2|NA|TRBV30
TGTGCCTGGAGTGACAGGGGGCAAGATGGCTACACCTTC
CAWSDRGQDGYTF
>15|NA|TRBJ2-2|NA|TRBV7-9
TGTGCCAGCAGCTCGCCGGGACTGAACACCGGGGAGCTGTTTTTT
CASSSPGLNTGELFF
>14|NA|TRBJ1-5|NA|TRBV6-2/TRBV6-3
TGTGCCAGCAGTTACGGGGGGGGAAATCAGCCCCAGCATTTT
CASSYGGGNQPQHF
>16|NA|TRBJ1-1|NA|TRBV3-1/TRBV3-2
TGTGCCAGCAGCCTCCGTACGGGGTTGATGAACACTGAAGCTTTCTTT
CASSLRTGLMNTEAFF
>14|NA|TRBJ2-5|once|TRBV10-3
TGTGCCATCAGTGATTTAACAGGACAAGAGACCCAGTACTTC
CAISDLTGQETQYF
>15|TRBD1|TRBJ2-1|NA|TRBV6-5
TGTGCCAGCAGTTGGGGACAGGGTCACTACAATGAGCAGTTCTTC
CASSWGQGHYNEQFF
>14|NA|TRBJ1-5|NA|TRBV6-1
TGTGCCAGCAGTGAAGGGTGGACAAATCAGCCCCAGCATTTT
CASSEGWTNQPQHF
>13|NA|TRBJ2-5|NA|TRBV3-1/TRBV3-2
TGTGCCAGCAGCCTCAGGGGCCAAGAGACCCAGTACTTC
CASSLRGQETQYF
>13|TRBD2|TRBJ2-7|NA|TRBV24-1
TGTGCCACCAGTGTTAGCGGGAGCTACGAGCAGTACTTC
CATSVSGSYEQYF
>15|TRBD2|TRBJ2-5|NA|TRBV6-5
TGTGCCAGCAGCGCGGGACTAGCGAACCGAGAGACCCAGTACTTC
CASSAGLANRETQYF
>14|NA|TRBJ2-5|NA|TRBV5-4
TGTGCCAGCAGCCTACGGGAGTTTCAAGAGACCCAGTACTTC
CASSLREFQETQYF
>14|NA|TRBJ1-1|NA|TRBV5-4
TGTGCCAGCAGCTTGGTCATGGGGGCCGCTGAAGCTTTCTTT
CASSLVMGAAEAFF
>13|NA|TRBJ2-5|NA|TRBV27
TGTGCCAGCAGTTTATCGAATGGAGAGACCCAGTACTTC
CASSLSNGETQYF
>16|TRBD2|TRBJ2-3|NA|TRBV10-3
TGTGCCATCAGAACGATAGCGGGAGGACACACAGATACGCAGTATTTT
CAIRTIAGGHTDTQYF
>14|TRBD1|TRBJ1-1|NA|TRBV19
TGTGCCAGTCAATGGACAGGGCTTAACACTGAAGCTTTCTTT
CASQWTGLNTEAFF
>17|TRBD1|TRBJ1-4|NA|TRBV5-5
TGTGCCAGCAGCGCCTCGACAGGGACCCCAACTAATGAAAAACTGTTTTTT
CASSASTGTPTNEKLFF
>15|TRBD2|TRBJ2-5|once|TRBV7-2
TGTGCCAGCAGCTCCAGCGGGGGTTTTCAAGAGACCCAGTACTTC
CASSSSGGFQETQYF
>14|TRBD1|TRBJ2-7|NA|TRBV5-6
TGTGCCAGCAGCTATAGACAGGGTCCTTACGAGCAGTACTTC
CASSYRQGPYEQYF
>15|NA|TRBJ2-3|NA|TRBV15
TGTGCCACCAGCAGAGAGGGCAGTCCCACAGATACGCAGTATTTT
CATSREGSPTDTQYF
>14|NA|TRBJ1-1|NA|TRBV6-5
TGTGCCAGCAGGGGGGTGGCGGGGAACACTGAAGCTTTCTTT
CASRGVAGNTEAFF
>12|NA|TRBJ2-3|NA|TRBV5-4
TGTGCCAGCAGCCCATACGCAGATACGCAGTATTTT
CASSPYADTQYF
>17|TRBD2|TRBJ2-1|NA|TRBV18
TGTGCCAGCTCAGGCGAGACTAGCGGGAGGCCGTACAATGAGCAGTTCTTC
CASSGETSGRPYNEQFF
>16|TRBD2|TRBJ2-4|NA|TRBV4-1
TGCGCCAGCAGCCACCTAGCGGGAGTGGCCAAAAACATTCAGTACTTC
CASSHLAGVAKNIQYF
>15|NA|TRBJ1-2|NA|TRBV27
TGTGCCAGCAGTTTATATGGGGACTTACGGGGTGGCTACACCTTC
CASSLYGDLRGGYTF
>18|NA|TRBJ2-3|NA|TRBV27
TGTGCCAGCAGTTTTGGGCCGGGGGGACAAACTAGCACAGATACGCAGTATTTT
CASSFGPGGQTSTDTQYF
>11|NA|TRBJ2-1|NA|TRBV25-1
TGTGCCAGCAGCACAAACAATGAGCAGTTCTTC
CASSTNNEQFF
>16|TRBD1|TRBJ1-2|NA|TRBV2
TGTGCCAGCAGTCCCCTGGGAACAGGGGTTAACTATGGCTACACCTTC
CASSPLGTGVNYGYTF
>14|NA|TRBJ1-2|NA|TRBV10-3
TGTGCCATCAGTGAGTCAGCAGCAAACTATGGCTACACCTTC
CAISESAANYGYTF
>18|TRBD2|TRBJ2-3|NA|TRBV9
TGTGCCAGCACTCCCCTTCCCCCTAGCGGGGCTAGCACAGATACGCAGTATTTT
CASTPLPPSGASTDTQYF
>17|TRBD2|TRBJ2-1|NA|TRBV29-1
TGCAGCGTTCTAAGCGGGAGGAAAATAAGCTCCTACAATGAGCAGTTCTTC
CSVLSGRKISSYNEQFF
>16|NA|TRBJ1-5|NA|TRBV6-1
TGTGCCAGCAGTGAACCGGTCGGGAGAGGCAATCAGCCCCAGCATTTT
CASSEPVGRGNQPQHF
>13|NA|TRBJ1-1|NA|TRBV27
TGTGCCAGCAGTAATTATAGTAGGGCTGAAGCTTTCTTT
CASSNYSRAEAFF
>15|NA|TRBJ1-6|NA|TRBV27
TGTGCCAGCAGTTTCCTACAGGGAGGCAATTCACCCCTCCACTTT
CASSFLQGGNSPLHF
>16|NA|TRBJ1-5|once|TRBV28
TGTGCCAGCAGTTTCACTACAGGGCACAGCAATCAGCCCCAGCATTTT
CASSFTTGHSNQPQHF
>14|NA|TRBJ1-4|NA|TRBV30
TGTGCCTGGAGGGATAAGGGTGGAAATGAAAAACTGTTTTTT
CAWRDKGGNEKLFF
>15|TRBD1|TRBJ2-7|NA|TRBV13
TGTGCCAGCAGCCCCCGGGACAGGGGAGTATACGAGCAGTACTTC
CASSPRDRGVYEQYF
>15|NA|TRBJ1-5|NA|TRBV28
TGTGCCAGCATGGAGGGGGGTACCTACAATCAGCCCCAGCATTTT
CASMEGGTYNQPQHF
>14|TRBD2|TRBJ2-1|once|TRBV2
TGTGCCCTGGGGTCGGGAGGAGCGCGGAATGAGCAGTTCTTC
CALGSGGARNEQFF
>15|NA|TRBJ2-6|NA|TRBV19
TGTGCCAGTAGTTCTGGATTCTCTGGGGCCAACGTCCTGACTTTC
CASSSGFSGANVLTF
>12|NA|TRBJ2-7|NA|TRBV18
TGTGCCAGCTCATCTATGACTAGGGAGCAGTACTTC
CASSSMTREQYF
>13|NA|TRBJ2-3|NA|TRBV2
TGTGCCAGCAGTGTAACCTGGGCGGATACGCAGTATTTT
CASSVTWADTQYF
>16|TRBD1|TRBJ2-2|NA|TRBV5-6
TGTGCCAGCAGCAAGGACAGGGGGCGATACACCGGGGAGCTGTTTTTT
CASSKDRGRYTGELFF
>10|NA|TRBJ1-2|NA|TRBV20-1
TGCAGTGTCCCCCTTCTTGGCTACACCTTC
CSVPLLGYTF
>12|NA|TRBJ2-2|NA|TRBV7-3
TGTGCCAGCAGCTTTCATGGCGGGGAGCTGTTTTTT
CASSFHGGELFF
>14|NA|TRBJ2-5|few|TRBV2
TGTGCCAGCAAGGAACGGAGAGCCCAAGAGACCCAGTACTTC
CASKERRAQETQYF
>15|TRBD1|TRBJ1-4|once|TRBV7-6
TGTGCCAGCAGCCTCCCGACAGGGGTTAATGAAAAACTGTTTTTT
CASSLPTGVNEKLFF
>14|NA|TRBJ2-5|NA|TRBV28
TGTGCCAGCACCGAAGGGGTTGGCCAAGAGACCCAGTACTTC
CASTEGVGQETQYF
>16|TRBD1|TRBJ1-2|NA|TRBV19
TGTGCCAGTGACCTATATTCCGGGACAGGGGAAGGGAGCTACACCTTC
CASDLYSGTGEGSYTF
>16|TRBD1|TRBJ1-3|NA|TRBV3-1/TRBV3-2
TGTGCCAGCAGCCAAGCGGGGACAGGGCGAAGAAACACCATATATTTT
CASSQAGTGRRNTIYF
>16|TRBD1|TRBJ1-4|NA|TRBV5-6
TGTGCCAGCAGCCTTACCGGGACAGGGGCGGGGGAAAAACTGTTTTTT
CASSLTGTGAGEKLFF
>14|TRBD2|TRBJ2-1|NA|TRBV6-5
TGTGCCAGCAATGTACGTGGGAGGGCCAATGAGCAGTTCTTC
CASNVRGRANEQFF
>13|NA|TRBJ1-2|NA|TRBV6-5
TGTGCCAGCAAAAGGCAGGGTTACGATGGCTACACCTTC
CASKRQGYDGYTF
>16|TRBD2|TRBJ2-1|once|TRBV5-4
TGTGCCAGCAGCACGCCGGGACTAGCGGGAGTCTATGAGCAGTTCTTC
CASSTPGLAGVYEQFF
>16|TRBD2|TRBJ2-5|few|TRBV11-2
TGTGCCAGCAGCTTATATGGCGGGAGGGCCCATCAGACCCAGTACTTC
CASSLYGGRAHQTQYF
>14|NA|TRBJ2-2|NA|TRBV19
TGTGCCAGTAGTGGGGTGGCAGGGAACGGGGAGCTGTTTTTT
CASSGVAGNGELFF
>13|NA|TRBJ1-4|NA|TRBV18
TGTGCCAGCTCCAGAGGTCAGCAGGAAAAACTGTTTTTT
CASSRGQQEKLFF
>15|NA|TRBJ2-5|NA|TRBV13
TGTGCCAGCAGCTTAGCGCGGCAGGGCCTAAAGACCCAGTACTTC
CASSLARQGLKTQYF